A selection of T cell receptor beta chains follows, all from one sample in a study of blood T cells in healthy people across ages. TCRdb reprocessed the 5' RACE reads via MiXCR and lists one record per CDR3 protein. Of over a million distinct CDR3 sequences listed, around 43% are singletons. The sequenced material came from blood. The receptors derive from a woman aged 55-69 years in good health. Both conserved end residues are part of each CDR3. The order of the fields is CDR3 length, clone size, V gene, CDR3 protein. Some rows have no size entry. The others give once, few or many, or a class for an expanded clone.

cdr3_length: 14
clone_size: -
v_call: TRBV15
cdr3_aa: CATSEDRGPYEQYF

cdr3_length: 17
clone_size: -
v_call: TRBV11-1
cdr3_aa: CASSTRTGGTAKNIQYF

cdr3_length: 15
clone_size: -
v_call: TRBV2
cdr3_aa: CASSTWAGSSETQYF

cdr3_length: 13
clone_size: -
v_call: TRBV6-1
cdr3_aa: CATQRGLLYEQYF

cdr3_length: 14
clone_size: -
v_call: TRBV10-3
cdr3_aa: CAISWTSTYNEQFF

cdr3_length: 17
clone_size: -
v_call: TRBV4-1
cdr3_aa: CASSQGPRTSRHNEQFF

cdr3_length: 16
clone_size: -
v_call: TRBV12-3/TRBV12-4
cdr3_aa: CASSLVAGRVKEKLFF

cdr3_length: 12
clone_size: -
v_call: TRBV6-6
cdr3_aa: CASEGAPGEQYF

cdr3_length: 14
clone_size: -
v_call: TRBV7-9
cdr3_aa: CASSLEDSQETQYF

cdr3_length: 13
clone_size: once
v_call: TRBV7-2
cdr3_aa: CASSRTGRDTQYF

cdr3_length: 15
clone_size: -
v_call: TRBV4-2
cdr3_aa: CASSQATTSRIEQYF

cdr3_length: 15
clone_size: few
v_call: TRBV7-2
cdr3_aa: CASSFQGGTAYGYTF

cdr3_length: 12
clone_size: few
v_call: TRBV6-6
cdr3_aa: CASSYSSDEQYF

cdr3_length: 14
clone_size: few
v_call: TRBV5-1
cdr3_aa: CASSRTMNQWEQYF

cdr3_length: 12
clone_size: few
v_call: TRBV5-1
cdr3_aa: CASSFVGTEAFF

cdr3_length: 12
clone_size: few
v_call: TRBV30
cdr3_aa: CAWAKDSQGYTF

cdr3_length: 14
clone_size: -
v_call: TRBV6-2/TRBV6-3
cdr3_aa: CASLQGRRNTEAFF

cdr3_length: 16
clone_size: -
v_call: TRBV12-3/TRBV12-4
cdr3_aa: CATPPTQGARGTEAFF

cdr3_length: 13
clone_size: -
v_call: TRBV28
cdr3_aa: CASSLVRWAEQFF

cdr3_length: 16
clone_size: -
v_call: TRBV18
cdr3_aa: CASSPPVTSGSNEQFF

cdr3_length: 19
clone_size: -
v_call: TRBV11-3
cdr3_aa: CASSLDKNNNRDRGEKLFF

cdr3_length: 12
clone_size: -
v_call: TRBV5-1
cdr3_aa: CASSFGQQKLFF

cdr3_length: 15
clone_size: -
v_call: TRBV27
cdr3_aa: CASSISVLSYNEQFF

cdr3_length: 15
clone_size: -
v_call: TRBV2
cdr3_aa: CASSAVGGSTDTQYF

cdr3_length: 19
clone_size: -
v_call: TRBV4-1
cdr3_aa: CASSQDEVRGAYSGNTIYF